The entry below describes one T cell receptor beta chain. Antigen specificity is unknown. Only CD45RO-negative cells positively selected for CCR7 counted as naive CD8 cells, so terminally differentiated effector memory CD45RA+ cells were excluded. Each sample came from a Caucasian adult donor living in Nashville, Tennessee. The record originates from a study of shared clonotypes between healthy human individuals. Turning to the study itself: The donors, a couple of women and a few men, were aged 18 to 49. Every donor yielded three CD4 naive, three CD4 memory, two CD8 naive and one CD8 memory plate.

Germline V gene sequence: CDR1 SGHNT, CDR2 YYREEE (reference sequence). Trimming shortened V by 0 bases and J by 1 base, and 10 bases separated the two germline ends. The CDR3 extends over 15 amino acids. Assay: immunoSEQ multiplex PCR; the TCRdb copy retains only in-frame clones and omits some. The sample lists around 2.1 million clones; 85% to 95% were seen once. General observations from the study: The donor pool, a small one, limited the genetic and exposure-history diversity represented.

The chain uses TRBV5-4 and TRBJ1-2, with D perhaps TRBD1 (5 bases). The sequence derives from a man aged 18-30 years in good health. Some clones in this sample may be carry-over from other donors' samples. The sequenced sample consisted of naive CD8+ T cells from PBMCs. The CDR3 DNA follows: TGTGCCAGCAGCTTGGCGTCAGGGAGTAACTATGGCTACACCTTC. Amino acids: CASSLASGSNYGYTF.